A single T cell receptor beta chain is shown here with its context. Specified time point: peripheral blood 6 weeks after treatment start. For each patient, 1 to 8 samples were obtained, pretreatment and on-treatment. The CDR3 is 14 amino acids. Trimming cost V 6 bases and J 2 bases; bases outside gene matches: 7. CDR1 MNHEY and CDR2 SMNVEV come from the germline V gene (reference sequence). This entry belongs to a study of PD-L1 blockade in urothelial cancer. Study details: Starting at some point between 2013 and 2014, patients were given atezolizumab (1,200 mg intravenously every 3 weeks). Blood was analyzed 3 weeks (second dose) and 6 weeks after treatment start.

This table comes from immunoSEQ multiplex PCR, and its TCRdb copy is limited to in-frame clones, with some not included. The sample lists 95,000 to 150,000 clones; around 86% were seen once. This specimen consisted of PBMCs, obtained around atezolizumab (anti-PD-L1) treatment. The receptor was isolated from a man over 45 with urothelial cancer. The genes are TRBV27 and TRBJ2-7, with TRBD2 matching over 7 bases. CDR3 bases: TGTGCCAGCAGGGGGAGGGTCGGAGCCTACGAGCAGTACTTC. Translated, it gives CASRGRVGAYEQYF.